The entry that follows covers one T cell receptor (beta chain) sequence. Its specificity is not known. Assay used: immunoSEQ multiplex PCR; TCRdb lists only in-frame clones, some missing. The data hold more than 75,000 clones, with approximately 93% observed a single time. The data originate from a study of siplizumab effects on memory and regulatory T cells. Notes on the study in general: In controls, about 28% of mappable alloreactive CD4+ clones were Treg-derived on average, versus approximately 70% with siplizumab. There was no confirmation of the suppressive function of proliferating Tregs from siplizumab cultures.

Unmatched junction bases numbered 3, after V lost 5 bases and J lost 0 bases. Germline CDR1 reads SGHTA; CDR2 reads FQGTGA. This CDR3 comprises 15 residues. The sample consisted of CD8+ T cells sorted from blood. This chain uses TRBV7-3 with TRBJ2-1, with TRBD1 matching 8 bases. The clonotype comes from a human donor in good health. The DNA of the CDR3 is TGTGCCAGCAGCCTCACAGGGGGCTCCTACAATGAGCAGTTCTTC. Translation: CASSLTGGSYNEQFF. The full variable domain, in which reference TRBV7-3 and TRBJ2-1 provide the parts outside the CDR3, is GAGVSQTPSNKVTEKGKYVELRCDPISGHTALYWYRQSLGQGPEFLIYFQGTGAADDSGLPNDRFFAVRPEGSVSTLKIQRTERGDSAVYLCASSLTGGSYNEQFFGPGTRLTVL.